The rows below give T cell receptor beta chains drawn from one sample of a study of vaccination and CD4 T cells after COVID-19. For these TCRs, the target antigens are not known. One entry per CDR3 protein results from TCRdb running MiXCR on the PCR reads. The data show 15,000 to 16,000 distinct CDR3 sequences, around 73% seen once. The specimen was CD4+ T cells from blood, cultured in vitro. The source of these receptors is a human donor who had recovered from COVID-19. CDR3s include the opening cysteine and the closing phenylalanine or tryptophan. The D gene is left open where the match is weak. For some rows the clone size is stated as once, few or many, or as a class when expanded; others skip it.

>TRBV9|-|TRBJ2-7|-
TGTGCCAGCAGCGTAGGGTCACAGCTCTACGAGCAGTACTTC
CASSVGSQLYEQYF
>TRBV7-9|-|TRBJ2-3|TRBD2
TGTGCCAGCAGCTTAGCGGCGGGAGTTAGGGCAGATACGCAGTATTTT
CASSLAAGVRADTQYF
>TRBV6-2/TRBV6-3|-|TRBJ2-7|-
TGTGCCAGCAGTTATATCCTGGGGGGCGTGAACTACGAGCAGTACTTC
CASSYILGGVNYEQYF
>TRBV27|once|TRBJ2-3|TRBD2
TGTGCCAGCAGTGGGGGAGCGGGGCGTGTTACAGATACGCAGTATTTT
CASSGGAGRVTDTQYF
>TRBV7-2|-|TRBJ1-5|-
TGTGCCAGCCGGGCCTATAGCAATCAGCCCCAGCATTTT
CASRAYSNQPQHF
>TRBV20-1|-|TRBJ1-1|-
TGCACCGGCGGGGTGGGGGGTCGCGGAGCTTTCTTT
CTGGVGGRGAFF
>TRBV20-1|once|TRBJ2-5|TRBD1
TGCAGTGCTCGCCTACCCACAGGGGACCAAGAGACCCAGTACTTC
CSARLPTGDQETQYF
>TRBV18|-|TRBJ2-7|-
TGTGCCAGCTCATACCGGGGCCGAGCCAGCGCCTACGAGCAGTACTTC
CASSYRGRASAYEQYF
>TRBV12-3/TRBV12-4|-|TRBJ2-5|-
TGTGCCAGCAGTTTAGGGGTAGGGCAAGAGACCCAGTACTTC
CASSLGVGQETQYF
>TRBV6-5|-|TRBJ1-1|-
TGTGCCAGCAGTTACGAGCAGGGGTCTGAAGCTTTCTTT
CASSYEQGSEAFF
>TRBV7-2|-|TRBJ1-1|-
TGTGCCAGCAGCCGAAGGAGCGGGGGATCCACTGAAGCTTTCTTT
CASSRRSGGSTEAFF
>TRBV7-7|-|TRBJ2-4|-
TGTGCTAGCAGCTTAGTGGTCGTACCGCCGAACATTCAGTACTTC
CASSLVVVPPNIQYF
>TRBV2|-|TRBJ1-1|-
TGTGCCAGCAGTGGACGGATAAACACTGAAGCTTTCTTT
CASSGRINTEAFF
>TRBV6-2/TRBV6-3|-|TRBJ1-1|TRBD1
TGTGCCAGCAAAAATGCGGAGGGGGCGCGGAACACTGAAGCTTTCTTT
CASKNAEGARNTEAFF
>TRBV25-1|-|TRBJ1-2|TRBD1
TGTGCCAGCAGTGAAAGGACAGGGCTAATCTACGGCTACACCTTC
CASSERTGLIYGYTF
>TRBV7-2|-|TRBJ2-7|TRBD2
TGTGCCAGCAGCTTAAAGGGCCCCGGGAGGGCCGAGCAGTACTTC
CASSLKGPGRAEQYF
>TRBV21-1|-|TRBJ1-5|-
TGTGCCAGCAGCAAAGGGGAGGACGGGGGGGACAGGGGCCCCAATCAGCCCCAGCATTTT
CASSKGEDGGDRGPNQPQHF
>TRBV4-1|few|TRBJ2-3|-
TGCGCCAGCAGCCAGGGGCGCAGGGGCCGCACAGATACGCAGTATTTT
CASSQGRRGRTDTQYF
>TRBV18|-|TRBJ2-5|-
TGTGCCAGCTCACCAGTGACGGGAGGGGGCGAGACCCAGTACTTC
CASSPVTGGGETQYF
>TRBV5-1|-|TRBJ1-1|-
TGCGCCAGCAGTACGACCGGCCAGGGGACTGAAGCTTTCTTT
CASSTTGQGTEAFF
>TRBV27|few|TRBJ1-2|TRBD1
TGTGCCAGCAGTCCGCACAGGGGAGGAAACTGGTTTCCTGGCTACACCTTC
CASSPHRGGNWFPGYTF
>TRBV20-1|-|TRBJ2-7|-
TGCAGTGCTAGAGAGCAAAGCGACTACGAGCAGTACTTC
CSAREQSDYEQYF
>TRBV11-3|-|TRBJ2-3|-
TGTGCCAGCAGCTTAGATCGGATAGATCCGCAGTATTTT
CASSLDRIDPQYF
>TRBV7-2|few|TRBJ1-2|TRBD1
TGTGCCAGCAGCCCAGAACCCGGACAGGGTGATGGCTACACCTTC
CASSPEPGQGDGYTF
>TRBV7-2|-|TRBJ1-6|-
TGTGCCAGCAGCTCCCCTAATTCACCCCTCCACTTT
CASSSPNSPLHF
>TRBV27|-|TRBJ1-6|-
TGTGCCAGCAGTCCAAACAGGGTGGGATCACCCCTCCACTTT
CASSPNRVGSPLHF
>TRBV15|-|TRBJ1-4|-
TGTGCCACCAGCAGAGAGAGAAATGAAAAACTGTTTTTT
CATSRERNEKLFF
>TRBV6-4|few|TRBJ1-6|-
TGTGCCAGCAGTGACGGGGACTATTCACCCCTCCACTTT
CASSDGDYSPLHF
>TRBV6-1|few|TRBJ2-5|-
TGTGCCAGCACGGGGCTGACGCTAAACCAAGAGACCCAGTACTTC
CASTGLTLNQETQYF
>TRBV29-1|-|TRBJ1-1|-
TGCAGCGTTGCGAAGGGGGGTGGAAACACTGAAGCTTTCTTT
CSVAKGGGNTEAFF
>TRBV6-1|-|TRBJ2-3|TRBD1
TGTGCCACCACATCCGGGACAGGGATCACAGATACGCAGTATTTT
CATTSGTGITDTQYF
>TRBV7-2|-|TRBJ2-7|-
TGTGCCAGCAGCCCCCGGTCCGGGTCCTACGAGCAGTACTTC
CASSPRSGSYEQYF
>TRBV7-2|-|TRBJ1-1|-
TGTGCCAGCAGCCGGGGGAGTGAAGCTTTCTTT
CASSRGSEAFF
>TRBV28|-|TRBJ2-1|-
TGTGCCAGCAGTCTAGCCCCGAGGGGGCAGTTCTTC
CASSLAPRGQFF
>TRBV20-1|-|TRBJ2-3|TRBD2
TGCAGTGCTCCCCCTAGCGGGACGGGAGATACGCAGTATTTT
CSAPPSGTGDTQYF
>TRBV6-4|-|TRBJ2-7|TRBD2
TGTGCCAGCGCAGCGACTAGCGGTTCCGAGCAGTACTTC
CASAATSGSEQYF
>TRBV6-2/TRBV6-3|-|TRBJ2-7|TRBD2
TGTGCCAGCAAAAAGACTAGCGGGATACGGCAGTACTTC
CASKKTSGIRQYF
>TRBV28|-|TRBJ1-5|-
TGTGCCAGCACTGTGCTCGGGGGGCCCCAGCATTTT
CASTVLGGPQHF
>TRBV27|once|TRBJ2-7|-
TGTGCCAGCAGTTGGAGCTGGCCTTCCTACGAGCAGTACTTC
CASSWSWPSYEQYF
>TRBV6-1|-|TRBJ2-2|-
TGTGCCAGCTGTGTCGGGGCCCACACCGGGGAGCTGTTTTTT
CASCVGAHTGELFF
>TRBV5-6|-|TRBJ1-5|TRBD1
TGTGCCAGCAGCTGGGCCTTGGCAGGGGGCGCCTTGGCCCAGCCCCAGCATTTT
CASSWALAGGALAQPQHF
>TRBV20-1|once|TRBJ2-7|TRBD1
TGCAGTGCTAGATTACCCGGGACAGGGAGGGTCTACGAGCAGTACTTC
CSARLPGTGRVYEQYF
>TRBV5-1|medium-sized|TRBJ2-5|TRBD2
TGCGCCAGCAGCCCCGGGACTAGCGGGACCCTCCAAAAGACCCAGTACTTC
CASSPGTSGTLQKTQYF
>TRBV21-1|-|TRBJ1-2|-
TGTGCCAGCAGCGGACGGACAGCCCTACCTTATGGCTACACCTTC
CASSGRTALPYGYTF
>TRBV7-7|-|TRBJ2-5|TRBD2
TGTGCCAGCAGCTCCCAGCCCGGGAGGGCCGCCCAGTACTTC
CASSSQPGRAAQYF
>TRBV7-2|-|TRBJ1-1|-
TGTGCCAGCAGCTTAGTGGGGACAATCACCGAAGCTTTCTTT
CASSLVGTITEAFF
>TRBV15|-|TRBJ2-3|-
TGTGCCACCAGCAGAGATCGGAGGGTGGTTACAGATACGCAGTATTTT
CATSRDRRVVTDTQYF
>TRBV29-1|-|TRBJ2-7|TRBD1
TGCAGCGTTTCCCGATCCAGGACAGGCTTCGAGCAGTACTTC
CSVSRSRTGFEQYF
>TRBV11-3|-|TRBJ2-2|TRBD1
TGTGCCAGCAGCCCGGGACAGGGGCCCAACACCGGGGAGCTGTTTTTT
CASSPGQGPNTGELFF
>TRBV6-1|-|TRBJ2-7|TRBD2
TGTGCCAGCAACCGACTAGCGGGATACGAGCAGTACTTC
CASNRLAGYEQYF
>TRBV6-2/TRBV6-3|-|TRBJ2-1|-
TGTGCCAGCAGTTACTCGACAGTCAATGAGCAGTTCTTC
CASSYSTVNEQFF
>TRBV27|-|TRBJ1-6|-
TGTGCCAGCAGTTTAGCCTCGGGACGAGGACCATCACCCCTCCACTTT
CASSLASGRGPSPLHF
>TRBV6-5|-|TRBJ2-7|-
TGTGCCAGCAGTTACTCGTTGCAGGTTCCCGAGCAGTACTTC
CASSYSLQVPEQYF
>TRBV11-2|-|TRBJ2-3|-
TGTGCCAGCAGCTTAGGAACAGGGTCTAGCACAGATACGCAGTATTTT
CASSLGTGSSTDTQYF
>TRBV7-3|once|TRBJ1-6|-
TGTGCCAGCAGCTTAAGCCCAGGGGAGTTTTCACCCCTCCACTTT
CASSLSPGEFSPLHF